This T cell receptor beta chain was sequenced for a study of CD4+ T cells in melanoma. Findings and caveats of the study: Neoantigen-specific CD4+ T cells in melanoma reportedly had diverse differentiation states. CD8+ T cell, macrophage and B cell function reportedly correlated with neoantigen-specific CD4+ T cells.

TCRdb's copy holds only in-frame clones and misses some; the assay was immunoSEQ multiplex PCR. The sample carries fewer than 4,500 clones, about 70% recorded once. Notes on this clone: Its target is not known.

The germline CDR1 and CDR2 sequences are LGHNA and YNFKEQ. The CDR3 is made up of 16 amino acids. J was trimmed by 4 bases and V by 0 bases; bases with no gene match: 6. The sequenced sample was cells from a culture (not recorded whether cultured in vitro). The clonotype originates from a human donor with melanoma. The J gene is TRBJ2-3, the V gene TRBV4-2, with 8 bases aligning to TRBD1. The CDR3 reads CASSQDLGTGADTQYF. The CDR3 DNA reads TGTGCCAGCAGCCAAGACCTCGGGACAGGTGCAGATACGCAGTATTTT.